Each of the 28 T cell receptor beta chains below was sequenced from the same sample in a study of blood T cell repertoires in COVID-19. Clones were read by immunoSEQ multiplex PCR, and TCRdb kept only the in-frame ones, dropping some. The table includes 250,000 to 300,000 clones, 86% detected once. Source material: peripheral blood. All receptors derive from a man between 18 and 35 years old with active or convalescent COVID-19.

This rearrangement joins TRBV28 to TRBJ1-1; no clear D gene. Germline loops: CDR1 MDHEN, CDR2 SYDVKM. The CDR3 loop spans 12 amino acids. Trimming shortened V by 5 bases and J by 10 bases, and 14 bases separated the two germline ends. The CDR3 DNA sequence: TGTGCCAGCAGTGGTGGGCCGCGAGCAGCTTTCTTT. This gives the protein CASSGGPRAAFF.

V and J are TRBV12-5 and TRBJ1-4; the D gene is possibly TRBD1 (6 bases). V was shortened by 2 bases and J by 10 bases, with 17 bases between the two germline ends. The CDR3 loop spans 15 amino acids. Germline CDR1 is LGHNT and CDR2 is FRNRAP. The CDR3 DNA follows: TGTGCTAGTGGTTTGAATCCCGGGGACACGGGAAAACTGTTTTTT. It encodes CASGLNPGDTGKLFF.

The chain is built from TRBV11-2 and TRBJ2-7; D remains ambiguous. CDR1 is SGHAT and CDR2 is FQNNGV in the germline V gene. This CDR3 is 14 amino acids long. V was cut by 3 bases and J by 0 bases, with 9 bases left in between. The CDR3: CASSFFESSYEQYF. CDR3 in DNA: TGTGCCAGCAGCTTTTTTGAGAGCTCCTACGAGCAGTACTTC.

This chain joins TRBV27 and TRBJ2-3, with TRBD2 identical over 7 bases. Looked up from germline, CDR1 is MNHEY and CDR2 is SMNVEV (reference sequence). The V gene end was trimmed by 1 base and the J gene end by 2 bases; junction bases not matched to a gene: 6. The CDR3 contains 16 residues. The CDR3 DNA is TGTGCCAGCAGTTTATTCGGCGGGGACTACACAGATACGCAGTATTTT. Translated: CASSLFGGDYTDTQYF.

The chain uses TRBV28 and TRBJ1-2; the match to TRBD1 covers 11 bases. After removal of 6 bases from V and 9 bases from J, the junction contained 12 bases not matched to a gene. The germline V gene encodes CDR1 MDHEN and CDR2 SYDVKM. CDR3 length: 15 residues. The CDR3 is CASSPAGTGGLSYTF. The DNA for the CDR3 is TGTGCCAGCAGCCCAGCCGGGACAGGGGGTTTGAGCTACACCTTC.

This chain connects TRBV30 to TRBJ2-3; TRBD2 matches at 14 bases. The germline gives CDR1 GTSNPN, CDR2 SVGIG (reference sequence). V was pared by 2 bases and J by 3 bases, with 4 bases of the junction left unmatched. The CDR3 sequence is 16 residues long. The DNA for the CDR3 is TGTGCCTGGAGTCGGACTAGCGGGGGGACTACAGATACGCAGTATTTT. Protein: CAWSRTSGGTTDTQYF. Full variable domain (outside the CDR3, taken from reference TRBV30 and TRBJ2-3): SQTIHQWPATLVQPVGSPLSLECTVEGTSNPNLYWYRQAAGRGLQLLFYSVGIGQISSEVPQNLSASRPQDRQFILSSKKLLLSDSGFYLCAWSRTSGGTTDTQYFGPGTRLTVL.

This clone was detected a few times. The chain is built from TRBV6-6 and TRBJ2-7; TRBD2 aligns across 7 bases. V shed 6 bases, J shed 5 bases, and the junction held 10 bases outside the gene matches. This CDR3 contains 14 residues. Germline V CDR1 and CDR2: MNHNY, SVGAGI (reference sequence). The DNA for the CDR3 is TGTGCCAGCAGAGGGACTAAAAAGACCCACGAGCAGTACTTC. It specifies CASRGTKKTHEQYF.

This chain links TRBV6-1 with TRBJ1-6; the D is unclear. V lost 0 bases, J lost 9 bases, and 6 bases lay in between. Germline lookup yields CDR1 MNHNS and CDR2 SASEGT. This CDR3 has 13 amino acids. The CDR3 nucleotides read TGTGCCAGCAGTGAAGCGGAGGGTTCACCCCTCCACTTT. Encoded protein: CASSEAEGSPLHF.

V usage is TRBV19 and J usage is TRBJ1-3; TRBD1 matches at 7 bases. This CDR3 spans 15 amino acids. Per the germline V gene, CDR1 is LNHDA and CDR2 is SQIVND (reference sequence). V was pared by 4 bases and J by 0 bases, with 3 bases of the junction left unmatched. The CDR3 loop is CASSTGQTSGNTIYF. As DNA, the CDR3 is TGTGCCAGTAGTACGGGACAGACCTCTGGAAACACCATATATTTT.

J is TRBJ1-5 and V is TRBV2; perhaps TRBD1 as D (5 bases). The CDR3 consists of 14 residues. The V and J ends lost 8 bases and 7 bases respectively, with 18 bases between them. The germline V gene has CDR1 SNHLY and CDR2 FYNNEI. The CDR3, as DNA: TGTGCCAGCGGATTGGGGCAGGGCACCCAGCCCCAGCATTTT. Translating gives CASGLGQGTQPQHF.

The chain joins TRBV5-8 to TRBJ1-1; weak D call: TRBD1 (5 bases). CDR1 is SGHTS and CDR2 is YDEGEE in the germline V gene. The V end lost 2 bases, the J end lost 5 bases, and 7 bases lay between the germline ends. The CDR3 totals 12 residues. The CDR3 sequence is CASSFSGTEAFF. In nucleotides, the CDR3 is TGTGCCAGCAGCTTTTCAGGGACTGAAGCTTTCTTT.

The V and J genes are TRBV7-6 and TRBJ1-5, with D possibly TRBD1 on 6 matching bases. The CDR3 is 14 amino acids. V was cut by 4 bases and J by 2 bases, with 9 bases left in between. Per the germline V gene, CDR1 is SGHVS and CDR2 is FNYEAQ. The CDR3 protein is CASSSGGGNQPQHF. CDR3 sequence (DNA): TGTGCCAGCAGCTCGGGGGGCGGCAATCAGCCCCAGCATTTT. Drawing the rest from reference TRBV7-6 and TRBJ1-5, the complete variable domain is GAGVSQSPRYKVTKRGQDVALRCDPISGHVSLYWYRQALGQGPEFLTYFNYEAQQDKSGLPNDRFSAERPEGSISTLTIQRTEQRDSAMYRCASSSGGGNQPQHFGDGTRLSIL.

The genes are TRBV4-1 and TRBJ2-5; D is possibly TRBD2 (6 bases). Trimming shortened V by 5 bases and J by 5 bases, and 18 bases separated the two germline ends. The CDR3 spans 15 residues. Germline CDR1 and CDR2: MGHRA and YSYEKL. This chain's CDR3 is CASSSRGLEEETQYF. For the CDR3, the DNA is TGCGCCAGCAGCTCCCGGGGACTGGAAGAGGAGACCCAGTACTTC.

There are a few counts of this clone. The chain is built from TRBV6-5 and TRBJ1-6, with D perhaps matching TRBD1 (5 bases). The CDR3 spans 14 residues. CDR1 is MNHEY and CDR2 is SVGAGI in the germline V gene. Trimming cost V 4 bases and J 8 bases, with 12 bases left between them. CDR3 sequence: CASSSGLPHSPLHF. In DNA form, the CDR3 reads TGTGCCAGCAGTTCAGGGCTTCCCCATTCACCCCTCCACTTT.

The chain joins TRBV6-1 to TRBJ1-1; maybe TRBD1 (5 bases). The V gene lost 4 bases and the J gene lost 1 base, with 16 bases spanning the gap. The CDR3 is made up of 16 amino acids. Germline V CDR1 and CDR2: MNHNS, SASEGT. The CDR3 here is CASSAWQGPQNTEAFF. As DNA, the CDR3 is TGTGCCAGCAGTGCTTGGCAGGGTCCACAGAACACTGAAGCTTTCTTT.

This clone was seen only once. The gene calls are TRBV9 and TRBJ2-1, with 7 bases fitting TRBD2. Per germline, CDR1 SGDLS and CDR2 YYNGEE. The CDR3 covers 14 residues. V dropped 4 bases and J dropped 8; count of bases not matched to a gene: 9. The CDR3 protein is CASSPPQREDEQFF. The CDR3 DNA follows: TGTGCCAGCAGCCCGCCCCAGCGGGAAGATGAGCAGTTCTTC.

The chain links TRBV5-5 to TRBJ1-1; the D gene is possibly TRBD1 (5 bases). Trimming removed 4 bases at V and 4 bases at J, with 14 bases between. The CDR3 is 14 amino acids. The germline V gene encodes CDR1 SGHKS and CDR2 YYEKEE (reference sequence). The CDR3 DNA is TGTGCCAGCAGCCAGGGCGGCCAGGCCACTGAAGCTTTCTTT. Its protein is CASSQGGQATEAFF.

This clone was detected once. The chain couples TRBV15 to TRBJ2-1, with 11 bases matching TRBD2. The CDR3 spans 13 residues. CDR1 is LNHNV, CDR2 YYDKDF, per germline (reference sequence). Germline trimming cut 3 bases from V and 13 bases from J; bases unmatched to any gene: 5. CDR3 DNA sequence: TGTGCCACCAGCAGCTTAGCGGGGGGGGATCAGTTCTTC. Translating it yields CATSSLAGGDQFF.

The V gene is TRBV24-1, the J gene TRBJ2-2; 9 nucleotides match TRBD1. Germline V gene data show CDR1 as KGHDR and CDR2 as SFDVKD. V trimming: 7 bases; J trimming: 3 bases; junction bases outside the gene matches: 8. The CDR3 has 16 amino acids. The CDR3 coding sequence is TGTGCCACCAGGGGGGACAGGGCAACCGACACCGGGGAGCTGTTTTTT. This encodes CATRGDRATDTGELFF.

This rearrangement joins TRBV5-1 to TRBJ2-7; TRBD2 might be the D (5 bases). V was cut by 4 bases and J by 6 bases, with 11 bases left in between. The CDR3 length is 12 residues. CDR1 SGHRS and CDR2 YFSETQ come from the germline V gene. CDR3 loop: CASSPTSGEQYF. CDR3 sequence (DNA): TGCGCCAGCAGCCCAACTAGTGGCGAGCAGTACTTC.

The rearrangement links TRBV29-1 to TRBJ1-3; no clear D. The CDR3 is made up of 13 amino acids. Trimming took off 5 bases at V and 0 bases at J, with 8 bases between the two ends. Per germline, CDR1 SQVTM and CDR2 ANQGSEA. DNA of the CDR3: TGCAGCGTTCTGGGAGGCTCTGGAAACACCATATATTTT. This encodes CSVLGGSGNTIYF.

The genes are TRBV11-2 and TRBJ2-1; TRBD1 is a possible D gene (5 bases). Germline-derived CDR1 and CDR2 are SGHAT and FQNNGV. This CDR3 comprises 14 residues. The V gene lost 3 bases and the J gene lost 2 bases, with 8 bases spanning the gap. This chain's CDR3 is CASSFQTAYNEQFF. Written as DNA, the CDR3 is TGTGCCAGCAGCTTCCAGACAGCCTACAATGAGCAGTTCTTC. Looking up the rest from reference TRBV11-2 and TRBJ2-1 gives the full variable domain: EAGVAQSPRYKIIEKRQSVAFWCNPISGHATLYWYQQILGQGPKLLIQFQNNGVVDDSQLPKDRFSAERLKGVDSTLKIQPAKLEDSAVYLCASSFQTAYNEQFFGPGTRLTVL.

The chain has TRBV10-3 and TRBJ2-7; 11 bases align to TRBD1. The CDR3 length is 15 residues. The V and J ends lost 10 bases and 4 bases, in that order; junction bases with no gene match: 12. Germline V CDR1 and CDR2: ENHRY, SYGVKD. In DNA, the CDR3 is TGTGCCACCGGAACAGGACAGGGGGCAGCTTACGAGCAGTACTTC. This encodes CATGTGQGAAYEQYF.

The V gene is TRBV5-6, the J gene TRBJ2-7, with TRBD1 matching over 8 bases. Germline-derived CDR1 and CDR2 are SGHDT and YYEEEE. This CDR3 spans 14 amino acids. Trimming at V came to 1 base and at J to 3 bases, leaving 3 bases not matched to a gene. The CDR3 here is CASSLSGQGYEQYF. CDR3 DNA sequence: TGTGCCAGCAGCTTGTCAGGACAGGGCTACGAGCAGTACTTC.

The chain uses TRBV14 and TRBJ1-6; D gene uncertain. The CDR3 has 14 residues. Germline CDR1 and CDR2: SGHDN and FVKESK. Trimming took 1 base from V and 8 from J, leaving 9 bases between them. CDR3 protein: CASSQGRWDSPLHF. The DNA for the CDR3 is TGTGCCAGCAGCCAAGGGAGGTGGGATTCACCCCTCCACTTT.

This clone came up a few times. V is TRBV15 and J is TRBJ1-2; D unresolved. V gave up 0 bases and J gave up 6 bases, with 8 bases separating them. The CDR3 runs to 13 residues. Per germline, CDR1 LNHNV and CDR2 YYDKDF (reference sequence). CDR3 in DNA: TGTGCCACCAGCAGAGATCGGAGAGATGGCTACACCTTC. Its translation: CATSRDRRDGYTF.

In regard to this clone: Other nucleotide sequences in the sample specify the same CDR3. This chain uses TRBV27 with TRBJ1-2; D ambiguous. Trimming stripped 3 bases from V and 2 bases from J, with 7 bases between. This CDR3 region has 13 residues. The V gene's germline CDR1 is MNHEY and CDR2 SMNVEV (reference sequence). The CDR3 DNA reads TGTGCCAGCAGTTTGGCGGTGAACTATGGCTACACCTTC. It specifies CASSLAVNYGYTF.

In DNA form, the CDR3 reads TGTGCCAGCAGCGCGCAAAATCGAGGCCCTCAAGAGACCCAGTACTTC. As protein: CASSAQNRGPQETQYF. This chain uses TRBV5-4 with TRBJ2-5, with D unresolved. CDR1 is SGHNT and CDR2 is YYREEE in the germline V gene (reference sequence). This CDR3 is built from 16 residues. Trimming removed 4 bases at V and 2 bases at J, with 18 bases between.